The source of this T cell receptor (beta chain) is a study of technical replicates of blood from a few donors. Only in-frame clones appear in the TCRdb table, and some are missing; sequencing was by immunoSEQ multiplex PCR. The table shows about 83,000 clones, with roughly nine tenths occurring only once. CDR3 length: 19 residues. Germline V CDR1 and CDR2: MNHNS, SASEGT. Germline trimming cut 3 bases from V and 4 bases from J; bases unmatched to any gene: 20. This clone showed up just once. The chain joins TRBV6-1 to TRBJ1-2; 7 bases map to TRBD1. Source material: T cells isolated from PBMCs. The TCR was taken from a human donor in good health. CDR3 sequence reads: CASSDRDDREFRPIYGYTF. In DNA form, the CDR3 reads TGTGCCAGCAGTGATAGGGATGACAGGGAGTTTCGACCCATCTATGGCTACACCTTC.